These T cell receptor beta chains were read from a single sample in a study of blood T cell repertoires in COVID-19. The assay was immunoSEQ multiplex PCR, and TCRdb's table has in-frame clones only and misses some. This repertoire shows 100,000 to 150,000 clones, about nine tenths found once; its top ten account for approximately 10%. Source material: peripheral blood. The receptors shown here come from a man aged 50 or older with acute or convalescent COVID-19. Each CDR3 is given with its conserved first and last residue. Fields, in order: J gene, D gene, clone size, V gene, CDR3 DNA, CDR3 protein. A D gene is named only where the DNA matches it firmly. For some rows the clone size is stated as once, few or many, or as a class when expanded; others skip it.

TRBJ2-5,TRBD2,-,TRBV5-6,TGTGCCAGCAGCTTGCCTACTACGACTAGCGGGAGTATAGAGACCCAGTACTTC,CASSLPTTTSGSIETQYF
TRBJ1-2,-,-,TRBV27,TGTGCCAGCAGCATCGACAGTAACTATGGCTACACCTTC,CASSIDSNYGYTF
TRBJ1-4,TRBD1,-,TRBV6-5,TGTGCCAGCAGTTTGACAGGGGCTAATGAAAAACTGTTTTTT,CASSLTGANEKLFF
TRBJ1-1,-,-,TRBV3-1/TRBV3-2,TGTGCCAGCAGCCAAGGGTATTTGAGGCGCATGAACACTGAAGCTTTCTTT,CASSQGYLRRMNTEAFF
TRBJ1-4,-,-,TRBV4-1,TGCGCCAGCAGCCAAAAGATTGGGGACTTATATGAAAAACTGTTTTTT,CASSQKIGDLYEKLFF
TRBJ2-7,TRBD1,-,TRBV5-1,TGCGCCAGCAGCACCACAGGGGCGCGCGAGCAGTACTTC,CASSTTGAREQYF
TRBJ2-1,TRBD2,-,TRBV7-7,TGTGCTAGCAGCCTCGGGACTAGCGGTTACAATGAGCAGTTCTTC,CASSLGTSGYNEQFF
TRBJ1-1,-,-,TRBV3-1/TRBV3-2,TGTGCCAGCAGCCAAGTACTCTCTGCGAGCGGAGCTTTCTTT,CASSQVLSASGAFF
TRBJ1-1,TRBD1,-,TRBV7-9,TGTGCCAGCAGCCCGAGACAGGGGACGAACACTGAAGCTTTCTTT,CASSPRQGTNTEAFF
TRBJ2-5,-,-,TRBV5-1,TGCGCCAGCAGCTTACAGGGTAGGGAAGAGACCCAGTACTTC,CASSLQGREETQYF
TRBJ2-3,-,-,TRBV7-2,TGTGCCAGCAGCTTAGGCTCCTATGCAGATACGCAGTATTTT,CASSLGSYADTQYF
TRBJ2-3,TRBD2,once,TRBV2,TGTGCCAGCAGTGCCCTAGCGGGATCGCCCTTCACAGATACGCAGTATTTT,CASSALAGSPFTDTQYF
TRBJ1-6,-,-,TRBV6-5,TGTGCCAGCAGTTACGGGAGGAGCTCCTATAATTCACCCCTCCACTTT,CASSYGRSSYNSPLHF
TRBJ1-4,TRBD1,-,TRBV5-1,TGCGCCAGCAGCTTGGTGACAGGGGGCGTCGGTGAAAAACTGTTTTTT,CASSLVTGGVGEKLFF
TRBJ1-1,-,-,TRBV4-2,TGTGCCAGCAGCCAAGATCAGGTAGGGGCCCGTGAAGCTTTCTTT,CASSQDQVGAREAFF
TRBJ1-1,-,-,TRBV3-1/TRBV3-2,TGTGCCAGCAGCCAAGGACAGCTGAACACTGAAGCTTTCTTT,CASSQGQLNTEAFF
TRBJ2-2,-,-,TRBV3-1/TRBV3-2,TGTGCCAGCAGCCAGTTAACCGGGGAGCTGTTTTTT,CASSQLTGELFF
TRBJ1-1,-,-,TRBV7-9,TGTGCCAGCAGCTTACAGGGATCGTACACTGAAGCTTTCTTT,CASSLQGSYTEAFF
TRBJ2-3,-,-,TRBV5-1,TGCGCCAGCAGCTTGAGGGGGGGCCCGGGGGGTACGCAGTATTTT,CASSLRGGPGGTQYF
TRBJ2-1,TRBD1,-,TRBV5-1,TGCGCCAGCTCCATATTAGGACAGGGATACAATGAGCAGTTCTTC,CASSILGQGYNEQFF
TRBJ2-3,TRBD2,-,TRBV7-9,TGTGCCAGCAGCCCACGGTTTAGCGGGACTATCACAGATACGCAGTATTTT,CASSPRFSGTITDTQYF
TRBJ1-2,-,-,TRBV27,TGTGCCAGCAGTTTAGCAGGGAATGGCTACACCTTC,CASSLAGNGYTF
TRBJ1-2,TRBD1,once,TRBV5-1,TGCGCCAGCAGTATCGGGACAGGGCTTTACTATGGCTACACCTTC,CASSIGTGLYYGYTF
TRBJ2-7,TRBD1,few,TRBV6-1,TGTGCCAGCAGTGTCTTGCCGACAGGGGCCCAGCAATACGAGCAGTACTTC,CASSVLPTGAQQYEQYF
TRBJ2-5,TRBD2,-,TRBV18,TGTGCCAGCTCATCAGCTGCGGGGGACGAGACCCAGTACTTC,CASSSAAGDETQYF
TRBJ1-1,-,once,TRBV19,TGTGCCAGTAGGGGTCTGGAGACTGAAGCTTTCTTT,CASRGLETEAFF
TRBJ1-5,-,-,TRBV9,TGTGCCAGCAGCGTAGGGCATTATAGCAATCAGCCCCAGCATTTT,CASSVGHYSNQPQHF
TRBJ1-5,-,-,TRBV19,TGTGCCAGTGTGGGCCATCAGCCCCAGCATTTT,CASVGHQPQHF
TRBJ1-1,-,-,TRBV7-3,TGTGCCAGCAGCTTAGGCGAGGGAGGCGGCACTGAAGCTTTCTTT,CASSLGEGGGTEAFF
TRBJ1-1,-,-,TRBV19,TGTGCCAGTAGTATTAGACAGAACACTGAAGCTTTCTTT,CASSIRQNTEAFF
TRBJ1-3,-,-,TRBV6-1,TGTGCCAGCAGTGAGGGGCTCTCTGGAAACACCATATATTTT,CASSEGLSGNTIYF
TRBJ2-1,TRBD2,-,TRBV9,TGTGCCAGCAGCGTGCTAGCGGGCGCCGAAAACAATGAGCAGTTCTTC,CASSVLAGAENNEQFF
TRBJ2-1,-,-,TRBV29-1,TGCAGCGTTTGCGGCCAAGGGGACAATGAGCAGTTCTTC,CSVCGQGDNEQFF
TRBJ1-2,TRBD1,-,TRBV3-1/TRBV3-2,TGTGCCAGCAGCCTGGGGACAGGGGGAGACTATGGCTACACCTTC,CASSLGTGGDYGYTF
TRBJ2-5,TRBD2,few,TRBV28,TGTGCCACAAGCGGGAGCGGTGAGACCCAGTACTTC,CATSGSGETQYF
TRBJ1-2,-,once,TRBV6-4,TGTGCCAGCAGTGAAGGGGTTCCCGCATATGGCTACACCTTC,CASSEGVPAYGYTF
TRBJ2-2,TRBD1,few,TRBV28,TGTGCCAGCAGTCCATACAGGGGGCTCGGCGGGGAGCTGTTTTTT,CASSPYRGLGGELFF
TRBJ1-1,TRBD1,-,TRBV10-1,TGCGCCAGCAGTGTTCCCTCAAACAGGGGGGGGACTGAAGCTTTCTTT,CASSVPSNRGGTEAFF
TRBJ2-1,TRBD2,-,TRBV13,TGTGCCAGCAGCTTAGGGGCGACTAGCGGCCACAATGAGCAGTTCTTC,CASSLGATSGHNEQFF
TRBJ1-5,-,-,TRBV19,TGTGCCAGTACCCTGTCGGGACAACGACTCAATCAGCCCCAGCATTTT,CASTLSGQRLNQPQHF
TRBJ2-7,-,-,TRBV28,TGTGCCAGCAGTTTATCAGGGTTGAAGTCCTACGAGCAGTACTTC,CASSLSGLKSYEQYF
TRBJ1-1,TRBD1,-,TRBV6-4,TGTGCCAGCAGTCAGGGGACAGGGAGGGAAGCTTTCTTT,CASSQGTGREAFF
TRBJ1-1,TRBD1,-,TRBV7-9,TGTGCCAGCAGGGAAGGGACAGGGGGCTCTGGCACTGAAGCTTTCTTT,CASREGTGGSGTEAFF
TRBJ1-1,-,-,TRBV28,TGTGCCAGCAGCCCTTCCCTCGGGAGGAACACTGAAGCTTTCTTT,CASSPSLGRNTEAFF
TRBJ2-7,TRBD1,-,TRBV6-6,TGTGCCAGCAGTTACGAGACAGGGGGACCCTACGAGCAGTACTTC,CASSYETGGPYEQYF
TRBJ2-7,TRBD2,-,TRBV30,TGTGCCTGGAGTCGACTAGCGGGCTACTACGAGCAGTACTTC,CAWSRLAGYYEQYF
TRBJ1-2,TRBD1,-,TRBV5-6,TGTGCCAGCAGCTTCGACAGGGGGAACTATGGCTACACCTTC,CASSFDRGNYGYTF
TRBJ2-1,TRBD1,-,TRBV27,TGTGCCAGTGCAGGGGGCGCCTACAATGAGCAGTTCTTC,CASAGGAYNEQFF
TRBJ1-1,-,-,TRBV29-1,TGCAGCTGTGTTCGGACGGGGATTGAAGCTTTCTTT,CSCVRTGIEAFF
TRBJ1-1,-,-,TRBV18,TGTGCCAGCTCACACGACAGTAACACTGAAGCTTTCTTT,CASSHDSNTEAFF
TRBJ2-1,TRBD1,-,TRBV10-1,TGCGCCAGCAATACCGGACAGGGTTTAGGGTATGAGCAGTTCTTC,CASNTGQGLGYEQFF
TRBJ2-3,-,-,TRBV4-2,TGTGCCAGCAGCCAAGAAGGAGGTGGTACGCAGTATTTT,CASSQEGGGTQYF
TRBJ1-1,TRBD1,-,TRBV3-1/TRBV3-2,TGTGCCAGCAGCCAAGAACAGGGGTGGGCTGAAGCTTTCTTT,CASSQEQGWAEAFF
TRBJ1-4,TRBD1,once,TRBV19,TGTGCCAGTAGTATAGATGAGGGGACAGGTATGCCTAATGAAAAACTGTTTTTT,CASSIDEGTGMPNEKLFF
TRBJ1-1,-,-,TRBV11-2,TGTGCCAGCAGCTTGGTTTGGGGACTTAGGAACACTGAAGCTTTCTTT,CASSLVWGLRNTEAFF
TRBJ2-2,-,-,TRBV27,TGTGCCAGCAGTTTTAAGTTTGGCGGCACCGGGGAGCTGTTTTTT,CASSFKFGGTGELFF
TRBJ1-5,-,-,TRBV2,TGTGCCAGCAGTCTACGATGGTTCAATCAGCCCCAGCATTTT,CASSLRWFNQPQHF